This T cell receptor beta chain was documented in a study of T cells in Graves' hyperthyroidism and ophthalmopathy. Study-wide results and limits: Model predictions of ophthalmopathy came a median around 6.5 months before onset.

Patients aged 18 to 65 with hyperthyroidism were newly diagnosed, with duration under 2 months. V trimming: 0 bases; J trimming: 7 bases; junction bases outside the gene matches: 4. This CDR3 comprises 15 residues. Germline assignment: CDR1 LNHNV and CDR2 YYDKDF (reference sequence). The table lists this clonotype with many counts. Its antigen is undetermined. RNA transcripts were the template for amplifying TCR beta CDR3 regions. A set of HTBI primers served as the primers for a first-round RT-PCR of the TCR CDR3. TCRdb reanalysed the multiplex PCR reads using MiXCR and keeps one entry per CDR3 protein. The sample has under 400,000 distinct CDR3 sequences, roughly a fifth seen once.

The V gene is TRBV15, the J gene TRBJ1-4; 8 nucleotides agree with TRBD1. The sequence was obtained from a woman aged 45-60 years with Graves' hyperthyroidism. The sequenced sample was blood. For the CDR3, the DNA is TGTGCCACCAGCAGAGATCCAGGGGGCGGTGAAAAACTGTTTTTT. This translates into CATSRDPGGGEKLFF.